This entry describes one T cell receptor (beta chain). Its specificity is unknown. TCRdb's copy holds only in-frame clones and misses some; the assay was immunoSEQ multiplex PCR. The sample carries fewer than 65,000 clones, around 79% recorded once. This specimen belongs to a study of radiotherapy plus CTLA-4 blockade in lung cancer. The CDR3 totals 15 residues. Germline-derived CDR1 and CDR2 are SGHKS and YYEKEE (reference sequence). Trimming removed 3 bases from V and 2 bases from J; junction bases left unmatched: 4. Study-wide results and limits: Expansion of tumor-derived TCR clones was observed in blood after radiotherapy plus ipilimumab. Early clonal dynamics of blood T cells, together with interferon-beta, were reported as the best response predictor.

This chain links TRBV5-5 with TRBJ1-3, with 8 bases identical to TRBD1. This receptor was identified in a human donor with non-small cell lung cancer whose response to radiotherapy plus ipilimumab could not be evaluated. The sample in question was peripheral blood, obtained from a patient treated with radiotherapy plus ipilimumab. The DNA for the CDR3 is TGTGCCAGCAGCTCGGACAGGGTAACTGGAAACACCATATATTTT. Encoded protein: CASSSDRVTGNTIYF. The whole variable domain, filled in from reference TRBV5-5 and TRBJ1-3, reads DAGVTQSPTHLIKTRGQQVTLRCSPISGHKSVSWYQQVLGQGPQFIFQYYEKEERGRGNFPDRFSARQFPNYSSELNVNALLLGDSALYLCASSSDRVTGNTIYFGEGSWLTVV.